These 10 T cell receptor beta chains were sequenced from one sample in a study of T cell responses to AZD1222 COVID-19 vaccine. Produced via immunoSEQ multiplex PCR; TCRdb's table is partial and in-frame only. The data show 100,000 or so clones, with 89% seen just once and more than 5% held by the top ten. This specimen consisted of peripheral blood, obtained 28 days after the second AZD1222 dose. The receptor source for this set is an adult who received the AZD1222 COVID-19 vaccine.

J is TRBJ2-7 and V is TRBV9; either TRBD1 or TRBD2 may supply D (5 bases each). CDR1 and CDR2 (germline): SGDLS, YYNGEE. The CDR3 is 15 amino acids. The ends were cut back, 4 bases at V and 0 bases at J, with 14 bases in the middle. Here the CDR3 reads CASSIGPGSSYEQYF. The CDR3 nucleotides are TGTGCCAGCAGCATAGGCCCAGGGAGCTCCTACGAGCAGTACTTC.

The genes are TRBV2 and TRBJ1-6; D not certain. The CDR3 covers 16 residues. V shed 2 bases and J shed 5 bases, with 13 bases lying between them. Germline V CDR1 and CDR2: SNHLY, FYNNEI. CDR3 amino acids: CASSEWVQANNSPLHF. In DNA form, the CDR3 reads TGTGCCAGCAGTGAATGGGTGCAGGCGAATAATTCACCCCTCCACTTT. The full variable domain, its missing parts supplied by reference TRBV2 and TRBJ1-6, is EPEVTQTPSHQVTQMGQEVILRCVPISNHLYFYWYRQILGQKVEFLVSFYNNEISEKSEIFDDQFSVERPDGSNFTLKIRSTKLEDSAMYFCASSEWVQANNSPLHFGNGTRLTVT.

This sequence joins TRBV20-1 and TRBJ2-4; tentative D call: TRBD2 (6 bases). Germline V gives CDR1 DFQATT, CDR2 SNEGSKA (reference sequence). The V end lost 3 bases, the J end lost 4 bases, and 13 bases lay between the germline ends. The CDR3 contains 14 residues. The DNA of the CDR3 is TGCAGTGCTAGTTTGTGGGGGGATAAAAACATTCAGTACTTC. Amino acids: CSASLWGDKNIQYF.

The J gene is TRBJ1-1, the V gene TRBV6-5; D is unresolved. Germline V gene sequence: CDR1 MNHEY, CDR2 SVGAGI. There are 12 residues in the CDR3. The V and J ends lost 2 bases and 6 bases respectively, with 7 bases between them. CDR3 DNA: TGTGCCAGCAGTTACGATGGCTCTGAAGCTTTCTTT. Amino acid sequence: CASSYDGSEAFF.

This chain links TRBV19 with TRBJ1-3; D perhaps matches TRBD1 (6 bases). V lost 6 bases, J lost 4 bases, and 13 bases lay in between. Germline V CDR1 and CDR2: LNHDA, SQIVND (reference sequence). This CDR3 spans 14 amino acids. DNA of the CDR3: TGTGCCAGTAGCGTGCAGGGGTCAGGAAACACCATATATTTT. This translates into CASSVQGSGNTIYF.

The chain links TRBV6-1 to TRBJ1-2, with 9 bases lining up with TRBD1. Trimming took 3 bases from V and 12 from J; bases not matched to a gene: 14. Germline CDR1 and CDR2: MNHNS and SASEGT. The length of the CDR3 is 15 residues. The CDR3 loop reads CASSDGLGTGTINTF. The CDR3 region has the DNA TGTGCCAGCAGTGATGGATTGGGGACAGGGACCATCAACACCTTC.

This clone was counted a few times. The chain recombines TRBV6-5 with TRBJ2-3; 11 bases are shared with TRBD2. Germline CDR1 is MNHEY and CDR2 is SVGAGI. The CDR3 is made up of 15 amino acids. V was clipped by 6 bases and J by 2 bases; unmatched bases: 4. This CDR3 reads CASRLAGAFTDTQYF. In nucleotides, the CDR3 is TGTGCCAGCAGACTAGCGGGGGCCTTCACAGATACGCAGTATTTT.

This chain uses TRBV12-5 with TRBJ1-1, with D tentatively TRBD1 (5 bases). The CDR3 has 14 amino acids. Between the trimmed V and J ends, which lost 5 bases and 0 bases, there was a span of 10 bases. Germline CDR1 LGHNT, CDR2 FRNRAP. CDR3 nucleotides: TGTGCTAGTGGTCCCGAGACAGTGAACACTGAAGCTTTCTTT. Translated: CASGPETVNTEAFF. The entire variable domain, with the rest obtained from reference TRBV12-5 and TRBJ1-1, is as follows: DARVTQTPRHKVTEMGQEVTMRCQPILGHNTVFWYRQTMMQGLELLAYFRNRAPLDDSGMPKDRFSAEMPDATLATLKIQPSEPRDSAVYFCASGPETVNTEAFFGQGTRLTVV.

V is TRBV19 and J is TRBJ1-2; 10 nucleotides match TRBD1. The V gene's germline CDR1 is LNHDA and CDR2 SQIVND (reference sequence). J gave up 6 bases and V 7 bases, and 5 bases lay outside the gene matches. The CDR3 totals 13 residues. CDR3 in DNA: TGTGCCAGTACCCTGGGACAGGGGAATGGCTACACCTTC. This gives the protein CASTLGQGNGYTF.

The chain joins TRBV19 to TRBJ2-7, with 7 bases identical to TRBD1. CDR3 length: 15 residues. V lost 3 bases to trimming and J lost 1 base; unmatched junction nucleotides: 6. Germline CDR1 reads LNHDA; CDR2 reads SQIVND (reference sequence). For the CDR3, the DNA is TGTGCCAGTAGTATGAAGGCAGGGGGTTCCTACGAGCAGTACTTC. It translates to CASSMKAGGSYEQYF.